A selection of T cell receptor beta chains follows, all from one sample in a study of cytomegalovirus exposure and HLA in healthy donors. Method: immunoSEQ multiplex PCR; TCRdb's copy keeps in-frame clones and lacks some. This sample's table has more than 140,000 clones. Sequenced material: PBMCs. The receptors shown here come from a woman aged 18-29 years in good health and CMV-seronegative. Both conserved end residues are part of each CDR3. The order of the fields is V gene, J gene, D gene, CDR3 protein. A D gene is named only where the DNA matches it firmly.

v_call: TRBV9; j_call: TRBJ1-2; d_call: .; cdr3_aa: CASSPSVGGYTF
v_call: TRBV6-6; j_call: TRBJ2-3; d_call: TRBD2; cdr3_aa: CASSYRASGSTDTQYF
v_call: TRBV4-1; j_call: TRBJ2-5; d_call: TRBD2; cdr3_aa: CASSQDPAGGGETQYF
v_call: TRBV18; j_call: TRBJ1-5; d_call: .; cdr3_aa: CASSALGGNGQPQHF
v_call: TRBV19; j_call: TRBJ1-4; d_call: .; cdr3_aa: CASSMSGGRTNEKLFF
v_call: TRBV14; j_call: TRBJ1-1; d_call: .; cdr3_aa: CASSPTVRGEAFF
v_call: TRBV5-4; j_call: TRBJ1-2; d_call: .; cdr3_aa: CASSLDSAYGYTF
v_call: TRBV12-5; j_call: TRBJ1-5; d_call: .; cdr3_aa: CASTEGSQPQHF
v_call: TRBV14; j_call: TRBJ1-1; d_call: TRBD1; cdr3_aa: CASSQATGGNTEAFF
v_call: TRBV5-5; j_call: TRBJ2-1; d_call: .; cdr3_aa: CASSFRDFSYNEQFF
v_call: TRBV6-1; j_call: TRBJ2-5; d_call: TRBD2; cdr3_aa: CASSEALLAGETQYF
v_call: TRBV11-3; j_call: TRBJ2-6; d_call: TRBD2; cdr3_aa: CASSLASGAYSGANVLTF
v_call: TRBV27; j_call: TRBJ2-2; d_call: TRBD1; cdr3_aa: CASSLRDRDGGELFF
v_call: TRBV19; j_call: TRBJ1-1; d_call: .; cdr3_aa: CASSIPGGSTEAFF
v_call: TRBV6-1; j_call: TRBJ2-1; d_call: .; cdr3_aa: CASSGAGVSYNEQFF
v_call: TRBV6-6; j_call: TRBJ2-1; d_call: .; cdr3_aa: CASSPGREQFF
v_call: TRBV4-2; j_call: .; d_call: TRBD2; cdr3_aa: CASSQDIVASGETYEQYF
v_call: TRBV19; j_call: TRBJ1-3; d_call: TRBD1; cdr3_aa: CASSIDARGVANTIYF
v_call: TRBV7-9; j_call: TRBJ1-5; d_call: .; cdr3_aa: CASSPQINQPQHF
v_call: TRBV19; j_call: TRBJ1-5; d_call: TRBD1; cdr3_aa: CASSFSGTGNQPQHF
v_call: TRBV4-3; j_call: TRBJ2-5; d_call: TRBD2; cdr3_aa: CASSPHGTSGEETQYF
v_call: TRBV19; j_call: TRBJ1-1; d_call: .; cdr3_aa: CASSMVDSMNTEAFF
v_call: TRBV9; j_call: TRBJ2-7; d_call: .; cdr3_aa: CASSVGGGHYEQYF
v_call: TRBV19; j_call: TRBJ2-7; d_call: TRBD2; cdr3_aa: CASSIPGLGYEQYF
v_call: TRBV6-1; j_call: TRBJ2-7; d_call: TRBD1; cdr3_aa: CASRRPGTGRYEQYF
v_call: TRBV30; j_call: TRBJ1-4; d_call: TRBD1; cdr3_aa: CAWRSWDRGNEKLFF
v_call: TRBV4-3; j_call: TRBJ2-3; d_call: TRBD2; cdr3_aa: CASSQETSGRYTDTQYF
v_call: TRBV18; j_call: TRBJ2-2; d_call: TRBD2; cdr3_aa: CASSPTGTSGRKGTGELFF
v_call: TRBV30; j_call: TRBJ1-3; d_call: .; cdr3_aa: CAWSGLVSGNTIYF
v_call: TRBV11-3; j_call: TRBJ2-2; d_call: .; cdr3_aa: CASSSTWGGTAGELFF
v_call: TRBV4-3; j_call: TRBJ2-3; d_call: .; cdr3_aa: CASSQDIISRSKKTDTQYF
v_call: TRBV13; j_call: TRBJ1-5; d_call: TRBD1; cdr3_aa: CASSLGGGGGGNQPQHF
v_call: TRBV7-3; j_call: TRBJ2-3; d_call: TRBD2; cdr3_aa: CASSVIAGSTDTQYF
v_call: TRBV25-1; j_call: TRBJ2-2; d_call: .; cdr3_aa: CASSDLRGMGTGELFF
v_call: TRBV6-1; j_call: TRBJ2-7; d_call: .; cdr3_aa: CASRRAGEQYF
v_call: TRBV2; j_call: TRBJ1-1; d_call: .; cdr3_aa: CASSVIGGFDRMNTEAFF
v_call: TRBV5-6; j_call: TRBJ2-1; d_call: TRBD2; cdr3_aa: CASSSRGGGYNEQFF
v_call: TRBV11-2; j_call: TRBJ2-1; d_call: TRBD2; cdr3_aa: CASSFRGTSDNEQFF
v_call: TRBV18; j_call: TRBJ1-2; d_call: .; cdr3_aa: CASSPAGGGNYGYTF
v_call: TRBV29-1; j_call: TRBJ2-3; d_call: TRBD2; cdr3_aa: CSATRLAGIDTRYF
v_call: TRBV6-1; j_call: TRBJ1-3; d_call: .; cdr3_aa: CASRLYHSGNTIYF
v_call: TRBV7-8; j_call: TRBJ2-2; d_call: TRBD1; cdr3_aa: CASSRDRVNGELFF
v_call: TRBV6-6; j_call: TRBJ1-2; d_call: TRBD1; cdr3_aa: CASSYLDRDGGYTF
v_call: TRBV6-4; j_call: TRBJ2-1; d_call: TRBD2; cdr3_aa: CASSALGTSGTNEQFF
v_call: TRBV5-1; j_call: TRBJ1-1; d_call: .; cdr3_aa: CASSFGPGDEAFF
v_call: TRBV29-1; j_call: TRBJ2-1; d_call: TRBD1; cdr3_aa: CSVESGPGTGAYNEQFF
v_call: TRBV18; j_call: TRBJ1-1; d_call: .; cdr3_aa: CASSPQRAGHSTEAFF
v_call: TRBV18; j_call: TRBJ2-3; d_call: .; cdr3_aa: CASSPLIRSGSADTQYF
v_call: TRBV19; j_call: TRBJ1-1; d_call: .; cdr3_aa: CASSIGRVENTEAFF
v_call: TRBV30; j_call: TRBJ1-4; d_call: .; cdr3_aa: CAWSRGGFEKLFF
v_call: TRBV27; j_call: TRBJ2-7; d_call: .; cdr3_aa: CASSLIQGRAYEQYF
v_call: TRBV13; j_call: TRBJ2-7; d_call: .; cdr3_aa: CASSSGSYEQYF
v_call: TRBV7-2; j_call: TRBJ2-5; d_call: TRBD2; cdr3_aa: CASSGWLAGGETQYF
v_call: TRBV5-4; j_call: TRBJ2-1; d_call: TRBD2; cdr3_aa: CASSIGLAGGNEQFF
v_call: TRBV13; j_call: TRBJ1-2; d_call: .; cdr3_aa: CASSRRSNYGYTF
v_call: TRBV7-8; j_call: TRBJ1-1; d_call: .; cdr3_aa: CASTLQEGTEAFF
v_call: TRBV11-3; j_call: TRBJ1-4; d_call: TRBD1; cdr3_aa: CASSLGTGEEKLFF
v_call: TRBV13; j_call: TRBJ2-7; d_call: TRBD1; cdr3_aa: CASSPDRDYYEQYF
v_call: TRBV30; j_call: TRBJ1-2; d_call: TRBD1; cdr3_aa: CASTTGIGGYTF